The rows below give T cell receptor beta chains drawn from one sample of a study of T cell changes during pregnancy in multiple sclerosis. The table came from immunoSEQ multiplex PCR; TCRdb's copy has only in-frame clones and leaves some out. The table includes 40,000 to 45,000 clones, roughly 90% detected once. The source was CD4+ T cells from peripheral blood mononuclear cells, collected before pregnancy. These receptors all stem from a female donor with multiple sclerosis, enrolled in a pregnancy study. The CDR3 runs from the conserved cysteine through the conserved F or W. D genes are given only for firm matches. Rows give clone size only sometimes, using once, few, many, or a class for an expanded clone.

CDR3 DNA: TGTGCCAGTATCCCTTGGTGGGGCAGGAACACTGAAGCTTTCTTT
CDR3 protein: CASIPWWGRNTEAFF
D gene: -
clone size: once
J gene: TRBJ1-1
V gene: TRBV19

CDR3 DNA: TGCAGCGTGGGACACTCCTACGAGCAGTACTTC
CDR3 protein: CSVGHSYEQYF
D gene: -
clone size: -
J gene: TRBJ2-7
V gene: TRBV29-1

CDR3 DNA: TGCGCCAGCAGCATCGGGGGAGCGGGAGAGACCCAGTACTTC
CDR3 protein: CASSIGGAGETQYF
D gene: -
clone size: -
J gene: TRBJ2-5
V gene: TRBV5-1

CDR3 DNA: TGCGCCAGCAGCTTCAGCCTAGGGAACACTGAAGCTTTCTTT
CDR3 protein: CASSFSLGNTEAFF
D gene: -
clone size: -
J gene: TRBJ1-1
V gene: TRBV5-1

CDR3 DNA: TGCAGCGTTATGGGCGGGGGAGGAACTGAAGCTTTCTTT
CDR3 protein: CSVMGGGGTEAFF
D gene: -
clone size: few
J gene: TRBJ1-1
V gene: TRBV29-1

CDR3 DNA: TGTGCCAGCAGCCCTGGGACTAGCGGGAGTATTACCTACGAGCAGTACTTC
CDR3 protein: CASSPGTSGSITYEQYF
D gene: TRBD2
clone size: -
J gene: TRBJ2-7
V gene: TRBV5-4

CDR3 DNA: TGTGCCAGCAGCCTCCGGGACAGGGGACTGAACACCATATATTTT
CDR3 protein: CASSLRDRGLNTIYF
D gene: TRBD1
clone size: few
J gene: TRBJ1-3
V gene: TRBV7-9

CDR3 DNA: TGTGCCACCACCCGAGTAGGGGGGGGTCACGGCAAAAACATTCAGTACTTC
CDR3 protein: CATTRVGGGHGKNIQYF
D gene: -
clone size: -
J gene: TRBJ2-4
V gene: TRBV15

CDR3 DNA: TGTGCCAGTCGCGACCCCGGGACAGGGGGGACCGGGGAGCTGTTTTTT
CDR3 protein: CASRDPGTGGTGELFF
D gene: TRBD1
clone size: once
J gene: TRBJ2-2
V gene: TRBV19

CDR3 DNA: TGTGCCAGTAGTATTAATCTATTCTCTTCGGATACGCAGTATTTT
CDR3 protein: CASSINLFSSDTQYF
D gene: -
clone size: -
J gene: TRBJ2-3
V gene: TRBV19

CDR3 DNA: TGTGCCAGTAGTATTTCAGGTACCTACGAGCAGTACTTC
CDR3 protein: CASSISGTYEQYF
D gene: -
clone size: few
J gene: TRBJ2-7
V gene: TRBV19

CDR3 DNA: TGTGCCAGCAGCTTATTATGGCTCTACAATGAGCAGTTCTTC
CDR3 protein: CASSLLWLYNEQFF
D gene: -
clone size: -
J gene: TRBJ2-1
V gene: TRBV5-8

CDR3 DNA: TGCGCCAGCAGTGAGTCTATGGTAGCGGGATTAGATGAGCAGTTCTTC
CDR3 protein: CASSESMVAGLDEQFF
D gene: TRBD2
clone size: -
J gene: TRBJ2-1
V gene: TRBV10-1

CDR3 DNA: TGTGCCAGTAGTTTGGGACAGGGCAGGGTTGGCTACACCTTC
CDR3 protein: CASSLGQGRVGYTF
D gene: TRBD1
clone size: -
J gene: TRBJ1-2
V gene: TRBV19

CDR3 DNA: TGTGCCAGTAGGTTCAGCTCCTACAATGAGCAGTTCTTC
CDR3 protein: CASRFSSYNEQFF
D gene: -
clone size: -
J gene: TRBJ2-1
V gene: TRBV19

CDR3 DNA: TGTGCCAGCAGCTGGATAGCGGGAGGAGGAACAGATACGCAGTATTTT
CDR3 protein: CASSWIAGGGTDTQYF
D gene: TRBD2
clone size: -
J gene: TRBJ2-3
V gene: TRBV9

CDR3 DNA: TGTGCCAGCTCACAGGGGAGTTTTACTGAAGCTTTCTTT
CDR3 protein: CASSQGSFTEAFF
D gene: TRBD1
clone size: -
J gene: TRBJ1-1
V gene: TRBV11-2

CDR3 DNA: TGTGCCATCAGCCGATCCGGGACAGACCCAAACTATGGCTACACCTTC
CDR3 protein: CAISRSGTDPNYGYTF
D gene: TRBD1
clone size: -
J gene: TRBJ1-2
V gene: TRBV10-3

CDR3 DNA: TGCGCCAGCAGCTTTCCGGGACAGGGCCACCCTTTGGACACCGGGGAGCTGTTTTTT
CDR3 protein: CASSFPGQGHPLDTGELFF
D gene: TRBD1
clone size: -
J gene: TRBJ2-2
V gene: TRBV5-1

CDR3 DNA: TGTGCCAGCAGCTCCCAGCAGGGATCTAACTATGGCTACACCTTC
CDR3 protein: CASSSQQGSNYGYTF
D gene: -
clone size: -
J gene: TRBJ1-2
V gene: TRBV11-1

CDR3 DNA: TGCGCCAGCAGCCTATCCCGAGCTGGGGAGCTGTTTTTT
CDR3 protein: CASSLSRAGELFF
D gene: -
clone size: -
J gene: TRBJ2-2
V gene: TRBV4-3

CDR3 DNA: TGTGCCAGCAAGGAGGACAGGATTTCCTACGAGCAGTACTTC
CDR3 protein: CASKEDRISYEQYF
D gene: TRBD1
clone size: -
J gene: TRBJ2-7
V gene: TRBV6-5

CDR3 DNA: TGTGCCTGTAGTGCTAACCCCGGGGGAATCTCCTACGAGCAGTACTTC
CDR3 protein: CACSANPGGISYEQYF
D gene: -
clone size: -
J gene: TRBJ2-7
V gene: TRBV30

CDR3 DNA: TGTGCCAGTAGGACTAGCGAATACAATGAGCAGTTCTTC
CDR3 protein: CASRTSEYNEQFF
D gene: TRBD2
clone size: -
J gene: TRBJ2-1
V gene: TRBV19

CDR3 DNA: TGTGCCAGCAGTGTGACAGGGAGTTCACCCCTCCACTTT
CDR3 protein: CASSVTGSSPLHF
D gene: TRBD1
clone size: -
J gene: TRBJ1-6
V gene: TRBV2

CDR3 DNA: TGTGCCAGCAACCTAAACACCGGGGAGCTGTTTTTT
CDR3 protein: CASNLNTGELFF
D gene: -
clone size: -
J gene: TRBJ2-2
V gene: TRBV7-2

CDR3 DNA: TGTGCCAGTAGTGATCAGAGCAATCAGCCCCAGCATTTT
CDR3 protein: CASSDQSNQPQHF
D gene: -
clone size: -
J gene: TRBJ1-5
V gene: TRBV19

CDR3 DNA: TGTGCCAGCTCCTCACGGGCGGGCAACACCGGGGAGCTGTTTTTT
CDR3 protein: CASSSRAGNTGELFF
D gene: -
clone size: few
J gene: TRBJ2-2
V gene: TRBV27

CDR3 DNA: TGTGCCAGCAGCGTAGTTAGCGGGGGGACCGGGGAGCTGTTTTTT
CDR3 protein: CASSVVSGGTGELFF
D gene: TRBD2
clone size: -
J gene: TRBJ2-2
V gene: TRBV9

CDR3 DNA: TGTGCCAGCAGTTACTCGTACAGGGGCCCAACCTACGAGCAGTACTTC
CDR3 protein: CASSYSYRGPTYEQYF
D gene: TRBD1
clone size: -
J gene: TRBJ2-7
V gene: TRBV6-5

CDR3 DNA: TGCGCCAGCAGCTTGGGCGGACTAGCGGGGGACGGGGAGCTGTTTTTT
CDR3 protein: CASSLGGLAGDGELFF
D gene: TRBD2
clone size: -
J gene: TRBJ2-2
V gene: TRBV5-1

CDR3 DNA: TGTGCCAGTAGTATCCTTCAGGGGAACACTGAAGCTTTCTTT
CDR3 protein: CASSILQGNTEAFF
D gene: -
clone size: -
J gene: TRBJ1-1
V gene: TRBV19

CDR3 DNA: TGTGCCAGCATAATTCGCAGGGGGAACACTGAAGCTTTCTTT
CDR3 protein: CASIIRRGNTEAFF
D gene: -
clone size: -
J gene: TRBJ1-1
V gene: TRBV2

CDR3 DNA: TGTGCCAGCAACTCCGGGACTAGCGGTTTCAAGAGCTCCTACAATGAGCAGTTCTTC
CDR3 protein: CASNSGTSGFKSSYNEQFF
D gene: TRBD2
clone size: -
J gene: TRBJ2-1
V gene: TRBV7-9

CDR3 DNA: TGTGCCAGCAGCGGAGCGTGGACAGGGAGGGGAGATACGCAGTATTTT
CDR3 protein: CASSGAWTGRGDTQYF
D gene: -
clone size: -
J gene: TRBJ2-3
V gene: TRBV9

CDR3 DNA: TGTGCCAGCAGCTTGGAACGAGCGGGAGCCGAGCAGTACTTC
CDR3 protein: CASSLERAGAEQYF
D gene: TRBD2
clone size: -
J gene: TRBJ2-7
V gene: TRBV5-4

CDR3 DNA: TGTGCCAGCAACCGACAGGGAAGCAATGAGCAGTTCTTC
CDR3 protein: CASNRQGSNEQFF
D gene: TRBD1
clone size: -
J gene: TRBJ2-1
V gene: TRBV7-9

CDR3 DNA: TGTGCCAGCAGCTTATTAGCGCGGACAGGGGCTAACACAGATACGCAGTATTTT
CDR3 protein: CASSLLARTGANTDTQYF
D gene: TRBD1
clone size: -
J gene: TRBJ2-3
V gene: TRBV13

CDR3 DNA: TGTGCCAGCAGCTTAGTAACCCCCCTACTAGCGGGAGCTTCCTACGAGCAGTACTTC
CDR3 protein: CASSLVTPLLAGASYEQYF
D gene: TRBD2
clone size: -
J gene: TRBJ2-7
V gene: TRBV7-2

CDR3 DNA: TGTGCCAGCAGTCCAGGGGGAGGTATCAACGAGCAGTACTTC
CDR3 protein: CASSPGGGINEQYF
D gene: -
clone size: once
J gene: TRBJ2-7
V gene: TRBV28

CDR3 DNA: TGTGCCAGCAGCTTAGGGACCGCGGGGGGGTTAGAGCAGTTCTTC
CDR3 protein: CASSLGTAGGLEQFF
D gene: TRBD2
clone size: -
J gene: TRBJ2-1
V gene: TRBV11-3

CDR3 DNA: TGTGCCAGCTCACCAGGAAGCGGGAGCTCCTACAATGAGCAGTTCTTC
CDR3 protein: CASSPGSGSSYNEQFF
D gene: TRBD2
clone size: -
J gene: TRBJ2-1
V gene: TRBV18

CDR3 DNA: TGTGCCAGCAGCGTAGCTCAAGCGGGGCCTACAGATACGCAGTATTTT
CDR3 protein: CASSVAQAGPTDTQYF
D gene: TRBD2
clone size: -
J gene: TRBJ2-3
V gene: TRBV9

CDR3 DNA: TGTGCCAGCAGCAGGGACAGGGGGCGCCCCTACAATGAGCAGTTCTTC
CDR3 protein: CASSRDRGRPYNEQFF
D gene: TRBD1
clone size: -
J gene: TRBJ2-1
V gene: TRBV7-2

CDR3 DNA: TGTGCCAGCAGCGACACCACAGATACGCAGTATTTT
CDR3 protein: CASSDTTDTQYF
D gene: -
clone size: few
J gene: TRBJ2-3
V gene: TRBV7-8

CDR3 DNA: TGTGCCAGCAGCTTCCAAGGGGTCTCCTACAATGAGCAGTTCTTC
CDR3 protein: CASSFQGVSYNEQFF
D gene: -
clone size: -
J gene: TRBJ2-1
V gene: TRBV5-5

CDR3 DNA: TGTGCCAGCAGCTTAGATGGGAGAGGAGCTAACTATGGCTACACCTTC
CDR3 protein: CASSLDGRGANYGYTF
D gene: -
clone size: -
J gene: TRBJ1-2
V gene: TRBV7-2

CDR3 DNA: TGTGCCAGCAGGCCCGTGGAGAGCTCCTACGAGCAGTACTTC
CDR3 protein: CASRPVESSYEQYF
D gene: -
clone size: -
J gene: TRBJ2-7
V gene: TRBV7-2

CDR3 DNA: TGTGCCAGCAGTGAATATGAGGCACAGGGAAGCACCGGGGAGCTGTTTTTT
CDR3 protein: CASSEYEAQGSTGELFF
D gene: -
clone size: -
J gene: TRBJ2-2
V gene: TRBV25-1

CDR3 DNA: TGTGCCAGCAGCGTACAGACAGGGCCGAACACTGAAGCTTTCTTT
CDR3 protein: CASSVQTGPNTEAFF
D gene: TRBD1
clone size: -
J gene: TRBJ1-1
V gene: TRBV9

CDR3 DNA: TGTGCCTGGAGTGCACTCTTAATACCCTCTGGGGCCAACGTCCTGACTTTC
CDR3 protein: CAWSALLIPSGANVLTF
D gene: -
clone size: once
J gene: TRBJ2-6
V gene: TRBV30

CDR3 DNA: TGTGCCAGCAGGGTTTACGGACAGGGGGCTGAAGCTTTCTTT
CDR3 protein: CASRVYGQGAEAFF
D gene: TRBD1
clone size: -
J gene: TRBJ1-1
V gene: TRBV2

CDR3 DNA: TGTGCCAGCAGTTCAGGGGACAGGGCTGAGGGTGAGCAGTTCTTC
CDR3 protein: CASSSGDRAEGEQFF
D gene: TRBD1
clone size: once
J gene: TRBJ2-1
V gene: TRBV5-8

CDR3 DNA: TGTGCCAGCAGTGTATCTAGCAATCAGCCCCAGCATTTT
CDR3 protein: CASSVSSNQPQHF
D gene: -
clone size: -
J gene: TRBJ1-5
V gene: TRBV2

CDR3 DNA: TGTGCCAGCAGAACAGGGAGTTTTCAAGAGACCCAGTACTTC
CDR3 protein: CASRTGSFQETQYF
D gene: -
clone size: -
J gene: TRBJ2-5
V gene: TRBV28

CDR3 DNA: TGTGCCAGCAGCCCGCACACCGGACAGGCGGTTTTTTTT
CDR3 protein: CASSPHTGQAVFF
D gene: TRBD1
clone size: -
J gene: TRBJ1-5
V gene: TRBV7-4

CDR3 DNA: TGTGCCAGCAGATCGATCAGGGAGGGCGAAAAACTGTTTTTT
CDR3 protein: CASRSIREGEKLFF
D gene: -
clone size: -
J gene: TRBJ1-4
V gene: TRBV11-2

CDR3 DNA: TGTGCCAGCAGGCCCGGGACAGGGTCCTACGAGCAGTACTTC
CDR3 protein: CASRPGTGSYEQYF
D gene: TRBD1
clone size: once
J gene: TRBJ2-7
V gene: TRBV6-5

CDR3 DNA: TGTGCCAGCACTGTAACAGGGGCGGCCACCGGGGAGCTGTTTTTT
CDR3 protein: CASTVTGAATGELFF
D gene: TRBD1
clone size: -
J gene: TRBJ2-2
V gene: TRBV28

CDR3 DNA: TGTGCCAGCGTCCCGGGACAGGGTAATAATTATGGCTACACCTTC
CDR3 protein: CASVPGQGNNYGYTF
D gene: TRBD1
clone size: once
J gene: TRBJ1-2
V gene: TRBV5-5